This record looks at one T cell receptor (beta chain) sequence and its context. What it binds is unknown. This sample is drawn from a study of radiation and T cells in renal cell carcinoma. Study-level findings and limits: Top tumor clonotypes rose in blood 2 weeks post-radiation, then contracted.

The repertoire was sequenced with immunoSEQ multiplex PCR; TCRdb's copy has only in-frame clones and lacks some. The sample includes about 77,000 clones, over 80% of them seen just once. Germline loops: CDR1 MNHEY, CDR2 SVGAGI. The CDR3 runs 14 residues. V dropped 2 bases and J dropped 7 bases, with 12 bases sitting between them. This sample's time point: blood 4 weeks post-SBRT, at nephrectomy. Treatment reported: 15 Gy SBRT to primary tumor, nephrectomy 4 weeks later. Nephrectomy followed 15 Gy stereotactic body radiation by 4 weeks. Radiation-treated patients gave blood at baseline, week 2 and week 4. The patient's renal cell carcinoma had clear cell pathology.

The sequences come from blood, collected from a patient whose treatment included radiotherapy and nephrectomy. The receptor was isolated from a woman aged 55 to 70 with renal cell carcinoma. The rearrangement joins TRBV6-5 to TRBJ1-3, with a possible D match to TRBD1 (5 bases). DNA of the CDR3: TGTGCCAGCAGTTACAAGGGGCCGGGGAACACCATATATTTT. It translates to CASSYKGPGNTIYF.